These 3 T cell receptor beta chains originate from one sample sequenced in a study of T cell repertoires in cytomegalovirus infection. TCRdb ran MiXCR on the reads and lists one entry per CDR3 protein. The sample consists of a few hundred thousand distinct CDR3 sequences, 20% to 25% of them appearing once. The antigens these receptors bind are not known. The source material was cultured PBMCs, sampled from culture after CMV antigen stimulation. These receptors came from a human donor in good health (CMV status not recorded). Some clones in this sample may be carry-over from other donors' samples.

The CDR3, as DNA: TGTGCCACCAGCAGAGATATTAGCCCTGGGCCCCAGCATTTT. Translated: CATSRDISPGPQHF. The gene calls are TRBV15 and TRBJ1-5; D gene unclear. Per the germline V gene, CDR1 is LNHNV and CDR2 is YYDKDF (reference sequence). V shed 0 bases and J shed 9 bases, with 12 bases lying between them. This CDR3 is 14 amino acids long. Filled out from reference TRBV15 and TRBJ1-5, the complete variable domain reads DAMVIQNPRYQVTQFGKPVTLSCSQTLNHNVMYWYQQKSSQAPKLLFHYYDKDFNNEADTPDNFQSRRPNTSFCFLDIRSPGLGDTAMYLCATSRDISPGPQHFGDGTRLSIL.

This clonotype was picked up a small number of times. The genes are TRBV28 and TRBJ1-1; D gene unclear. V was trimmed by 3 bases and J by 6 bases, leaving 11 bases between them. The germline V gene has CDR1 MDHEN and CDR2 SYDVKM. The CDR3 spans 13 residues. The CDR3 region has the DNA TGTGCCAGCAGTTTCACAATTAGGGCTGAAGCTTTCTTT. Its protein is CASSFTIRAEAFF.

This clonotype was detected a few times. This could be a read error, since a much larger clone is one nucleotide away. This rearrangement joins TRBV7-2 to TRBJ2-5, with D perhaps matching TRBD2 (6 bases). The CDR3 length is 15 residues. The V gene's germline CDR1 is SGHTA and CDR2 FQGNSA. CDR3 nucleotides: TGTGCCAGCAGCTTAGTGGCGGGATCCCAAGAGGCCCAGTACTTC. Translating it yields CASSLVAGSQEAQYF.